This entry is about one TCR beta chain. Authors' data handling: Reference gene primer amplification in the assay estimated nucleated cell counts. Repertoires were generated with immunoSEQ multiplex PCR, while TCRdb's copy carries only in-frame clones and drops some. The V and J calls and clone size come from that table; D and trimming were worked out from the DNA. The sample lists 430,000 or so clones; 70% to 90% were seen once. Germline assignment: CDR1 SGHAT and CDR2 FQNNGV. Trimming pared 3 bases from V and 7 bases from J, leaving 13 bases between. This CDR3 comprises 15 residues. The entry originates in a study of blood T cell repertoires in COVID-19.

The chain joins TRBV11-2 to TRBJ1-6; D uncertain. The sequence was collected from a young man with COVID-19, enrolled during active disease. Material: peripheral blood. CDR3 residues: CASSFPTPLNSPLHF. The CDR3 coding sequence is TGTGCCAGCAGCTTCCCGACTCCCCTAAATTCACCCCTCCACTTT.